One and the same sample provided the 13 T cell receptor beta chains below, sequenced in a study of beta chain features in type 1 diabetes. Every isolated RNA sample was fully reverse transcribed, so sequencing captured expressed TCRB transcripts. Generated by immunoSEQ multiplex PCR, the TCRdb table keeps only in-frame clones and is missing some. Here the sample spans under 950,000 clones, about 17% being singletons. Input material: naive CD4+ T cells from blood. Every receptor here comes from a young woman in good health.

This chain uses TRBV28 with TRBJ2-1; 12 nucleotides match TRBD2. The V gene end was trimmed by 4 bases and the J gene end by 3 bases; junction bases not matched to a gene: 4. The germline V gene encodes CDR1 MDHEN and CDR2 SYDVKM. CDR3 length: 16 amino acids. The CDR3 sequence is CASSSGLAGFYNEQFF. In DNA, the CDR3 is TGTGCCAGCAGTTCCGGACTAGCGGGGTTCTACAATGAGCAGTTCTTC.

The sample holds a few counts of this clone. V and J are TRBV5-1 and TRBJ2-5; 8 positions match TRBD1. Germline-derived CDR1 and CDR2 are SGHRS and YFSETQ. The CDR3 is 15 amino acids. The trim removed 3 bases at V and 2 bases at J, leaving 6 bases unmatched. CDR3: CASSSGTGPQETQYF. CDR3 nucleotides: TGCGCCAGCAGCTCCGGGACAGGACCACAAGAGACCCAGTACTTC.

The chain employs TRBV6-1 and TRBJ1-5; possibly TRBD1 for D (5 bases). Trimming removed 1 base from V and 0 bases from J, with 16 bases in between. The V gene's germline CDR1 is MNHNS and CDR2 SASEGT. The CDR3 covers 18 residues. CDR3 loop: CASSEERRGSYSNQPQHF. CDR3 DNA: TGTGCCAGCAGTGAAGAAAGGAGGGGCAGTTATAGCAATCAGCCCCAGCATTTT.

This chain connects TRBV19 to TRBJ2-7; D call uncertain. Germline loops: CDR1 LNHDA, CDR2 SQIVND (reference sequence). This CDR3 is 14 amino acids long. The germline V and J ends were trimmed by 3 bases and 2 bases, with 11 bases remaining between them. CDR3 sequence reads: CASSMVGKPYEQYF. The DNA of the CDR3 is TGTGCCAGTAGTATGGTTGGCAAGCCCTACGAGCAGTACTTC.

Only a few counts were recorded for this clone. V usage is TRBV7-2 and J usage is TRBJ2-7; 14 bases are shared with TRBD2. This CDR3 contains 16 residues. With V trimmed by 3 bases and J by 5 bases, 6 bases remained unmatched. CDR1 is SGHTA, CDR2 FQGNSA, per germline. The CDR3 DNA sequence: TGTGCCAGCAGCTTTGGACTAGCGGGAGGTGAAAACGAGCAGTACTTC. Its translation is CASSFGLAGGENEQYF.

To note about this clone: Other DNA sequences within the sample encode an identical CDR3. The chain carries TRBV7-2 and TRBJ2-6; 7 bases map to TRBD1. V lost 4 bases to trimming and J lost 2 bases; unmatched junction nucleotides: 5. The CDR3 runs to 16 residues. Per the germline V gene, CDR1 is SGHTA and CDR2 is FQGNSA. CDR3 sequence (DNA): TGTGCCAGCAGCTCCCGTACAGGGGCTGGGGCCAACGTCCTGACTTTC. Translated, it gives CASSSRTGAGANVLTF.

V gene TRBV6-5 combines with J gene TRBJ1-2; no firm D call. The CDR3 spans 15 residues. The V gene lost 2 bases and the J gene lost 2 bases, with 12 bases spanning the gap. Per the germline V gene, CDR1 is MNHEY and CDR2 is SVGAGI. The CDR3 coding sequence is TGTGCCAGCAGTTACGGCGTTGGCGGAAACTATGGCTACACCTTC. Amino acid sequence: CASSYGVGGNYGYTF.

The sample holds a few counts of this clone. This sequence joins TRBV5-6 and TRBJ2-7, with 14 nucleotides matching TRBD2. The CDR3 has 15 amino acids. From germline, CDR1 is SGHDT and CDR2 YYEEEE. V dropped 3 bases and J dropped 6; count of bases not matched to a gene: 5. The CDR3 sequence: CASSYGTSGSSEQYF. The DNA of the CDR3 is TGTGCCAGCAGCTATGGGACTAGCGGGAGTAGCGAGCAGTACTTC.

This sequence joins TRBV6-5 and TRBJ2-7, with D possibly being TRBD2 (6 bases). V lost 2 bases to trimming and J lost 8 bases, with 13 bases between them. Germline V gene lookup returns CDR1 MNHEY and CDR2 SVGAGI. The CDR3 contains 13 residues. The CDR3 sequence: CASSYGGTRQQYF. CDR3 DNA: TGTGCCAGCAGTTACGGGGGGACGAGGCAGCAGTACTTC.

CDR3 in amino acids: CASSERAGPTEAFF. CDR3 nucleotide sequence: TGTGCCAGCAGTGAACGTGCGGGCCCCACTGAAGCTTTCTTT. The chain combines TRBV2 with TRBJ1-1; D gene ambiguous. The CDR3 is 14 residues long. V lost 2 bases and J lost 4, with 11 bases in between. CDR1 and CDR2 from the germline V gene are SNHLY and FYNNEI.

This clone was counted only a few times. The V and J genes are TRBV9 and TRBJ2-2, with TRBD2 identical over 10 bases. The CDR3 consists of 19 residues. The germline V gene encodes CDR1 SGDLS and CDR2 YYNGEE. V lost 0 bases and J lost 6; bases outside the gene matches: 14. CDR3 protein: CASSVAVAGGFSKAGELFF. The CDR3 DNA is TGTGCCAGCAGCGTAGCAGTAGCGGGAGGATTTTCTAAGGCCGGGGAGCTGTTTTTT.

The table lists this clone with a few counts. J is TRBJ2-7 and V is TRBV7-2; no reliable D call. The V and J ends lost 10 bases and 3 bases respectively, with 19 bases between them. This CDR3 has 14 residues. CDR1 and CDR2 from the germline V gene are SGHTA and FQGNSA. The CDR3 is CATAARAGLYEQYF. The CDR3 DNA is TGTGCCACAGCAGCTAGGGCAGGTCTCTACGAGCAGTACTTC.

This rearrangement joins TRBV4-3 to TRBJ1-1; 9 positions match TRBD1. Germline CDR1 reads LGHNA; CDR2 reads YSLEER. The junction had 13 bases not matched to a gene; V was cut back by 5 bases and J by 6 bases. The CDR3 has 16 residues. The CDR3 nucleotides read TGCGCCAGCAGCACAGGGGGCTTGGGTCTAGGGGCTGAAGCTTTCTTT. Residues: CASSTGGLGLGAEAFF.